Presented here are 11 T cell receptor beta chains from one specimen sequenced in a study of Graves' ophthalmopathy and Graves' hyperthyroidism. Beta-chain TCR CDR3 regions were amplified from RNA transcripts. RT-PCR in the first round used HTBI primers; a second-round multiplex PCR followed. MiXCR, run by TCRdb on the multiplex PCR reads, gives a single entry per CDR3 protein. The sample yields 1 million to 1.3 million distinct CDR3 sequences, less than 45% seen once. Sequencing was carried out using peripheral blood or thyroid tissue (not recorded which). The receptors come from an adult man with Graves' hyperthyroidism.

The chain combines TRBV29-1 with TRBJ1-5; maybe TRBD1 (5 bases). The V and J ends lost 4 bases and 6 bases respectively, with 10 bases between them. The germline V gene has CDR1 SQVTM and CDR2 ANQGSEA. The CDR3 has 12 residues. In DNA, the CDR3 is TGCAGCGTTGGAGGGGCGGGTCAGCCCCAGCATTTT. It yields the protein CSVGGAGQPQHF.

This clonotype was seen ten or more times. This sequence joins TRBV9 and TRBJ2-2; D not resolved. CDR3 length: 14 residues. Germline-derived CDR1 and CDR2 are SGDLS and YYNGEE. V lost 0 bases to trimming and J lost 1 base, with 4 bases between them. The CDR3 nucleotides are TGTGCCAGCAGCGTAGACGGGAACACCGGGGAGCTGTTTTTT. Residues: CASSVDGNTGELFF.

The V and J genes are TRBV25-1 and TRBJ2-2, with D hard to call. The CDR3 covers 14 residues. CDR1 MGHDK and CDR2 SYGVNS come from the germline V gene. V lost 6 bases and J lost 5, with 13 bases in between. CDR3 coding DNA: TGTGCCAGCAGCTTACTTCTGGGGACCGGGGAGCTGTTTTTT. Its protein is CASSLLLGTGELFF.

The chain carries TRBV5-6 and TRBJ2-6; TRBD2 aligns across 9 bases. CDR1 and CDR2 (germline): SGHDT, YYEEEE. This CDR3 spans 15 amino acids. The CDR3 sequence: CDPAGGDSGANVLTF. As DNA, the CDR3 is TGTGACCCAGCGGGGGGTGACTCTGGGGCCAACGTCCTGACTTTC. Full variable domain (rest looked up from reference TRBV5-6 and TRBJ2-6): DAGVTQSPTHLIKTRGQQVTLRCSPKSGHDTVSWYQQALGQGPQFIFQYYEEEERQRGNFPDRFSGHQFPNYSSELNVNALLLGDSALYLCDPAGGDSGANVLTFGAGSRLTVL.

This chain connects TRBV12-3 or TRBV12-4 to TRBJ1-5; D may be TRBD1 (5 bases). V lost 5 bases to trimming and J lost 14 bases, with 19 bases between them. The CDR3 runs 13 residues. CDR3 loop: CASSPTSGRDEHF. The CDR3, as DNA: TGTGCCAGCAGTCCGACTAGCGGGAGGGACGAGCATTTT.

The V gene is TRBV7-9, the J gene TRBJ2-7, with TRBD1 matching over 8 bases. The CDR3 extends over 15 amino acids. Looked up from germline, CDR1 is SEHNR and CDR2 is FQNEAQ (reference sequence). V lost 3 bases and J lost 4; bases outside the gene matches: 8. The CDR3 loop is CASSFGDRRFYEQYF. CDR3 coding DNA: TGTGCCAGCAGCTTTGGGGACAGGAGGTTTTACGAGCAGTACTTC.

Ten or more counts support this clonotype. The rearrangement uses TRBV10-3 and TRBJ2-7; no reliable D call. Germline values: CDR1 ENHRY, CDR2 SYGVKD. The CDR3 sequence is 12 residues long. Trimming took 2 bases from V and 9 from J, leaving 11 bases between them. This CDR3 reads CAISEESLGQYF. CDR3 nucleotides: TGTGCCATCAGTGAGGAGAGCCTAGGGCAGTACTTC.

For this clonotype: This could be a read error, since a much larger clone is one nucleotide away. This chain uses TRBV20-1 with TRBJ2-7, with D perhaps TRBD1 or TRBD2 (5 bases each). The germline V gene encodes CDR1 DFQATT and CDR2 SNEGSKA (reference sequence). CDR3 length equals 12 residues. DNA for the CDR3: TGCAGTGGGGGGATCAGCTCCTGCGAGCAGTACTTC. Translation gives CSGGISSCEQYF.

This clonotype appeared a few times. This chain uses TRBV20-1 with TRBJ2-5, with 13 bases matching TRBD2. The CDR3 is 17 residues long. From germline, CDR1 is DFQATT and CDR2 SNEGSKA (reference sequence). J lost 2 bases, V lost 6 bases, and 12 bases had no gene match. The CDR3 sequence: CSAITSGGASGQETQYF. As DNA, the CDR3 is TGCAGTGCCATTACTAGCGGGGGGGCCTCGGGGCAAGAGACCCAGTACTTC.

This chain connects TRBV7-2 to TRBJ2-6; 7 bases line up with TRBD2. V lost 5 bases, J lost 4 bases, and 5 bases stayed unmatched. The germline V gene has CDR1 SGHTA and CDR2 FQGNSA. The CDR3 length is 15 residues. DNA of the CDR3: TGTGCCAGCAGCGGGTGGCGGGAGGGGGCCAACGTCCTGACTTTC. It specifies CASSGWREGANVLTF.

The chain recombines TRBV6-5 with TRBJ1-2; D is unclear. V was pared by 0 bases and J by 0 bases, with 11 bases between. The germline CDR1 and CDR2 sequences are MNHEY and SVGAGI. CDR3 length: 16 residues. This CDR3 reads CASSYSEAGSNYGYTF. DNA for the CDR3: TGTGCCAGCAGTTACTCAGAGGCAGGTTCTAACTATGGCTACACCTTC.